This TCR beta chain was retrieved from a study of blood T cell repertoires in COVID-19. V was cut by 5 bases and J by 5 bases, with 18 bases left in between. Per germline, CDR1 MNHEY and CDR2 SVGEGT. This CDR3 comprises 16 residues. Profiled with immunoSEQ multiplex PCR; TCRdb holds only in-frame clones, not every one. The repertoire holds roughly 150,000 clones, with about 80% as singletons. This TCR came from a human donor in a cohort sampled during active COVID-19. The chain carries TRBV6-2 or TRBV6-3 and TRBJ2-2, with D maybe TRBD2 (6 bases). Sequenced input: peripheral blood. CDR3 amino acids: CASSARGTLRTGELFF. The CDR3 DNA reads TGTGCCAGCAGTGCCCGCGGGACTCTGCGTACCGGGGAGCTGTTTTTT.